This T cell receptor beta chain was recorded in a study of shared clonotypes between healthy human individuals. In the study overall: The donors, two women and three men, were aged 18 to 49.

The naive CD8 fraction comprised CD45RO-negative cells positively selected for CCR7 and excluded terminally differentiated effector memory CD45RA+ cells. Only in-frame clones appear in the TCRdb table, and some are missing; sequencing was by immunoSEQ multiplex PCR. The table records about 2.1 million clones, over 85% of them present only once. The CDR3 is 17 residues long. Trimming at V came to 4 bases and at J to 10 bases, leaving 16 bases not matched to a gene. Germline CDR1 and CDR2: SNHLY and FYNNEI. The rearrangement links TRBV2 to TRBJ2-1; 10 bases align to TRBD1. The sequence was obtained from a man between 18 and 29 years old in good health. Some clones in this sample may be carry-over from other donors' samples. The specimen sequenced was naive CD8+ T cells from PBMCs. This CDR3 is CASSGPGTGEVVVEQFF. Here the CDR3 DNA reads TGTGCCAGCAGTGGACCTGGGACAGGGGAAGTGGTGGTGGAGCAGTTCTTC.